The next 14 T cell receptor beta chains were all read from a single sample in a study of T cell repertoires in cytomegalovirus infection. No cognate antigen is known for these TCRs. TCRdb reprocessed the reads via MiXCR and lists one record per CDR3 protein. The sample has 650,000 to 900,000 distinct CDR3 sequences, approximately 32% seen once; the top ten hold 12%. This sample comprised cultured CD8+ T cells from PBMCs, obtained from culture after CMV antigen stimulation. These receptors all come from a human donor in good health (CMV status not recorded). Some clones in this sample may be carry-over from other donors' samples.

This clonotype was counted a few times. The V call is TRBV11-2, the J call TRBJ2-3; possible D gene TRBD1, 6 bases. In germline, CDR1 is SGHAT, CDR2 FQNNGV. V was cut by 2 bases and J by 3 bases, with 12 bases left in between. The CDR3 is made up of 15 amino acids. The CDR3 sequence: CASSLSPRGTDTQYF. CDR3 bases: TGTGCCAGCAGCTTAAGTCCTAGGGGGACAGATACGCAGTATTTT.

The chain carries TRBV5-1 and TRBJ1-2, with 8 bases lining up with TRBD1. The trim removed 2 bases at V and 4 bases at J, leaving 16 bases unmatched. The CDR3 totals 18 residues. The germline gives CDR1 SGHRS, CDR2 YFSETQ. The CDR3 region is CASSLAPQGQGRVYGYTF. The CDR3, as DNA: TGCGCCAGCAGCTTAGCTCCACAAGGACAGGGAAGGGTCTATGGCTACACCTTC.

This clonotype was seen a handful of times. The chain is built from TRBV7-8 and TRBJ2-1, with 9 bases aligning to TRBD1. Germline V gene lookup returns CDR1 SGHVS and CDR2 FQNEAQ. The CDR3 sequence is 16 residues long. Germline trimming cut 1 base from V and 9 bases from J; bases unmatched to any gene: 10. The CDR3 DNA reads TGTGCCAGCAGCTTAGTTTACACAGGGGGCAAAACTGAGCAGTTCTTC. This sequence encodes CASSLVYTGGKTEQFF.

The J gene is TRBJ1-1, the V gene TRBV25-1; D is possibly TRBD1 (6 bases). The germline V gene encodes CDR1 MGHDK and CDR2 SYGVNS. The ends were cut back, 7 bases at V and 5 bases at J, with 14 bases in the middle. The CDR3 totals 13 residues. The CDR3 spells CASTKQGWTEAFF. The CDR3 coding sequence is TGTGCCAGCACCAAACAGGGTTGGACTGAAGCTTTCTTT.

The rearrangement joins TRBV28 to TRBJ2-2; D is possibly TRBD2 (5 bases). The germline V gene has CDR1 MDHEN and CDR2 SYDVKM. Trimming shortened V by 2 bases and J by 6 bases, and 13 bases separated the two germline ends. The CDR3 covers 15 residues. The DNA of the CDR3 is TGTGCCAGCAGTTTAGGGGAGTCGGTCCCCGGGGAGCTGTTTTTT. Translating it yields CASSLGESVPGELFF. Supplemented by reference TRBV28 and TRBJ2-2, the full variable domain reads DVKVTQSSRYLVKRTGEKVFLECVQDMDHENMFWYRQDPGLGLRLIYFSYDVKMKEKGDIPEGYSVSREKKERFSLILESASTNQTSMYLCASSLGESVPGELFFGEGSRLTVL.

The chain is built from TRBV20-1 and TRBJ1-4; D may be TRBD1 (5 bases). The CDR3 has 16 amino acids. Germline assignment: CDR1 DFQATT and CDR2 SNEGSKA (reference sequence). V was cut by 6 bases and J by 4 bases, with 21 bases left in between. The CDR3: CSAQERYNSFNEKLFF. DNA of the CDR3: TGCAGTGCACAGGAGCGTTACAACTCCTTTAATGAAAAACTGTTTTTT.

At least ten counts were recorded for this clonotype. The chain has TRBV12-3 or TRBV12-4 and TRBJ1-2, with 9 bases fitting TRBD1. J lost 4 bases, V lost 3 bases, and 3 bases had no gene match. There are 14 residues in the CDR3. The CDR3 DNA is TGTGCCAGCAGTTTCGGACAGGGGACCTATGGCTACACCTTC. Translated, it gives CASSFGQGTYGYTF.

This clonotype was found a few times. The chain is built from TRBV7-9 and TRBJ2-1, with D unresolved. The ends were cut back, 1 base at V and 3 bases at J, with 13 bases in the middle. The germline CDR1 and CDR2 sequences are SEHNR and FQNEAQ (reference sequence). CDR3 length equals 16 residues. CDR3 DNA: TGTGCCAGCAGCTTAGGTAGGGTAGTGAACTACAATGAGCAGTTCTTC. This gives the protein CASSLGRVVNYNEQFF.

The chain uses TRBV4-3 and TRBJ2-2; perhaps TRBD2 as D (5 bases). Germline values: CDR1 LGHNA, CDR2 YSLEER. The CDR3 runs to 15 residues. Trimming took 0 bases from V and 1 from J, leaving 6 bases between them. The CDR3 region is CASSQEEENTGELFF. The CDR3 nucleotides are TGCGCCAGCAGCCAAGAGGAGGAGAACACCGGGGAGCTGTTTTTT.

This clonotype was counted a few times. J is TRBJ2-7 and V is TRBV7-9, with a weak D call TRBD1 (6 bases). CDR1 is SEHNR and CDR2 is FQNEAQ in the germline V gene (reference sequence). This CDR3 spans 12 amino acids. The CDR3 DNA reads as TGTGTGAACGAAGGGGGAGATTCGGGGATTTACTTC. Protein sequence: CVNEGGDSGIYF. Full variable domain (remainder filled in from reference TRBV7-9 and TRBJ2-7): DTGVSQNPRHKITKRGQNVTFRCDPISEHNRLYWYRQTLGQGPEFLTYFQNEAQLEKSRLLSDRFSAERPKGSFSTLEIQRTEQGDSAMYLCVNEGGDSGIYFGPGTRLTVT.

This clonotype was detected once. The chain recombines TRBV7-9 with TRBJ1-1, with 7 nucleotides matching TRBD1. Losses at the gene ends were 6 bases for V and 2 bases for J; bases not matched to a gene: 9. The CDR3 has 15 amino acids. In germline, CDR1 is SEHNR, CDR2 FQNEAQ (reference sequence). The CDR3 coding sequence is TGTGCCAGCAGGACCGAAGGAGGGGGCAACACTGAAGCTTTCTTT. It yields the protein CASRTEGGGNTEAFF. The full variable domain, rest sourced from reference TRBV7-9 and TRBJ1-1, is DTGVSQNPRHKITKRGQNVTFRCDPISEHNRLYWYRQTLGQGPEFLTYFQNEAQLEKSRLLSDRFSAERPKGSFSTLEIQRTEQGDSAMYLCASRTEGGGNTEAFFGQGTRLTVV.

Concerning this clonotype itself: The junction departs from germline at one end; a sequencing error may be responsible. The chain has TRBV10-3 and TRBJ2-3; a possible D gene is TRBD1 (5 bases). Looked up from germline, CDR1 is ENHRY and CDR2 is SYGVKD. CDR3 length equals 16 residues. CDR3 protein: CANSSFGDSYTDTQYF. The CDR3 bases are TGTGCCAACAGTTCCTTCGGTGACAGCTACACAGATACGCAGTATTTT.

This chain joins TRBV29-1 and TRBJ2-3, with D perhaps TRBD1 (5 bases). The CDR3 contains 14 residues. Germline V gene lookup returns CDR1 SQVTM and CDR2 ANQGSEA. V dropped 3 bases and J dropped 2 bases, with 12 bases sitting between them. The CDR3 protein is CSVDGGHNTDTQYF. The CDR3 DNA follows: TGCAGCGTTGATGGCGGACATAACACAGATACGCAGTATTTT.

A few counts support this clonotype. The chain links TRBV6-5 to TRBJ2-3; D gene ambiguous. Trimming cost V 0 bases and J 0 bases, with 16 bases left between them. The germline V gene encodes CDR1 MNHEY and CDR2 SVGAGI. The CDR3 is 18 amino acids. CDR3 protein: CASSYSPTRSASTDTQYF. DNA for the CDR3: TGTGCCAGCAGTTACTCCCCGACTCGTTCAGCTAGCACAGATACGCAGTATTTT.